Sequencing of this T cell receptor (beta chain) was carried out in a study of shared clonotypes between healthy human individuals. As concerns this clone: Its antigen is currently unknown.

General study results and limits: Clonotype sharing among the donors was expected to vary with sequencing depth.

The CDR3 covers 12 residues. From germline, CDR1 is MDHEN and CDR2 SYDVKM. Trimming took off 4 bases at V and 6 bases at J, with 8 bases between the two ends. Assay: immunoSEQ multiplex PCR; the TCRdb copy retains only in-frame clones and omits some. The repertoire holds approximately 1.5 million clones, with 98% as singletons. J is TRBJ2-3 and V is TRBV28; D remains ambiguous. The TCR originated in a man aged 25-45 years in good health. The material sequenced was naive CD4+ T cells sorted from blood. Specified subset: CD45RA+ positively selected. The CDR3 DNA reads TGTGCCAGCAGTTCCCAGACGGATACGCAGTATTTT. Protein: CASSSQTDTQYF.